This record concerns one T cell receptor (beta chain) sequence. Its antigen is as yet unknown. The CDR3 runs to 15 residues. V was clipped by 6 bases and J by 2 bases; unmatched bases: 6. Germline CDR1 reads MNHEY; CDR2 reads SMNVEV (reference sequence). The assay was immunoSEQ multiplex PCR, and TCRdb's table has in-frame clones only and misses some. Of some 110,000 clones listed, about nine tenths are singletons. This entry comes from a study of graft-versus-host responses after intestinal transplantation. The material was unstimulated CD4+ T cells sorted from spleen or lymph node cells, obtained before intestinal transplant. This sequence joins TRBV27 and TRBJ2-7, with 11 bases aligning to TRBD2. This clonotype was obtained from a human donor who received an intestinal transplant. This CDR3 reads CASRLLAGDTYEQYF. In DNA form, the CDR3 reads TGTGCCAGCAGGCTACTAGCGGGAGACACCTACGAGCAGTACTTC.